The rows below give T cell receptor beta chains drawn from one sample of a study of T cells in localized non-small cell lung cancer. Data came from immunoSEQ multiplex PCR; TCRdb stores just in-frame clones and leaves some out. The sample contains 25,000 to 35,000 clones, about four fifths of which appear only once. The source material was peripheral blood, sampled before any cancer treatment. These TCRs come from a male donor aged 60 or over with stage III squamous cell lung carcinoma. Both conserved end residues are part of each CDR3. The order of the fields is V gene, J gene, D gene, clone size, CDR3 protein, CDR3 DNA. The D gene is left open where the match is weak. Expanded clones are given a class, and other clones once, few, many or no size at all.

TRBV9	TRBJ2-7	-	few	CASSPSGQIYEQYF	TGTGCCAGCAGCCCGAGCGGCCAGATCTACGAGCAGTACTTC
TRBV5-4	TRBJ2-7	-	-	CASSSGGVYEQYF	TGTGCCAGCAGCTCTGGAGGGGTCTACGAGCAGTACTTC
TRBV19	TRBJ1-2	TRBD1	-	CASSIRTGTGSGYTF	TGTGCCAGTAGTATCCGGACAGGGACGGGAAGCGGCTACACCTTC
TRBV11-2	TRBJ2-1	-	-	CASSYRTGMEQFF	TGTGCCAGCAGCTACCGCACGGGGATGGAACAGTTCTTC
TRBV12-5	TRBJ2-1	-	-	CASGLQQSEQFF	TGTGCTAGTGGTTTGCAACAGAGTGAGCAGTTCTTC
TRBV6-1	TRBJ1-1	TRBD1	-	CASSKLSGGDTEAFF	TGTGCCAGCAGTAAACTGTCAGGGGGGGACACTGAAGCTTTCTTT
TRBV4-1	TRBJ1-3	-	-	CASSQENGLTYGNTIYF	TGCGCCAGCAGCCAAGAGAATGGGTTAACGTACGGAAACACCATATATTTT
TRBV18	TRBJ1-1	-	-	CASSPPFNTEAFF	TGTGCCAGCTCACCTCCGTTCAACACTGAAGCTTTCTTT
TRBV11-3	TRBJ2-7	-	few	CASSLEGDEQYF	TGTGCCAGCAGCTTAGAGGGGGACGAGCAGTACTTC
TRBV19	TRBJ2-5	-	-	CASSPRRGPQETQYF	TGTGCCAGTAGTCCTCGAAGGGGACCCCAAGAGACCCAGTACTTC
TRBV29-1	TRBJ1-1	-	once	CSVYRNTEAFF	TGCAGCGTTTACAGGAACACTGAAGCTTTCTTT
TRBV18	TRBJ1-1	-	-	CASSPGLNTEAFF	TGTGCCAGCTCCCCAGGGCTTAACACTGAAGCTTTCTTT
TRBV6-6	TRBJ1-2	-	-	CASSYSPHYGYTF	TGTGCCAGCAGTTACTCACCCCACTATGGCTACACCTTC
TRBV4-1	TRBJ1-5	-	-	CASSQYKGNQPQHF	TGCGCCAGCAGCCAATATAAAGGTAATCAGCCCCAGCATTTT
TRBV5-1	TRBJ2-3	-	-	CASSSPGARVSTDTQYF	TGCGCCAGCAGCTCGCCTGGTGCGCGGGTGAGCACAGATACGCAGTATTTT
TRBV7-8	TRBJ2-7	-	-	CASSLGAPPRDEQYF	TGTGCCAGCAGCTTAGGTGCTCCCCCCCGCGACGAGCAGTACTTC
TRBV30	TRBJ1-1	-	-	CAWSRSTEAFF	TGTGCCTGGAGTCGAAGCACTGAAGCTTTCTTT
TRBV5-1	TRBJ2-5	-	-	CASSSTGQETQYF	TGCGCCAGCAGCTCGACAGGACAAGAGACCCAGTACTTC
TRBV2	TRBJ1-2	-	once	CASKSTYGYTF	TGTGCCAGCAAGTCCACTTATGGCTACACCTTC
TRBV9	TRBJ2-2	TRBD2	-	CASSVYPAGVSTGELFF	TGTGCCAGCAGCGTATACCCAGCGGGGGTATCGACCGGGGAGCTGTTTTTT
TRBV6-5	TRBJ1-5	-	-	CASSYSWMGSNQPQHF	TGTGCCAGCAGTTACTCGTGGATGGGTAGCAATCAGCCCCAGCATTTT
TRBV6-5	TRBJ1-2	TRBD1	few	CASGLGTGNGYTF	TGTGCCAGCGGGCTGGGGACAGGCAATGGCTACACCTTC